A single sample gave rise to the 27 T cell receptor beta chains below, sequenced in a study of blood T cell repertoires in COVID-19. The assay was immunoSEQ multiplex PCR, and TCRdb's table has in-frame clones only and misses some. This table holds some 290,000 clones, 81% found once. The sample comprised peripheral blood. These receptors were taken from a woman aged 55-70 years with active or convalescent COVID-19.

This clone was counted between two and nine times. The rearrangement links TRBV6-5 to TRBJ1-1; 7 bases map to TRBD1. V shed 4 bases, J shed 5 bases, and the junction held 7 bases outside the gene matches. Germline V gene lookup returns CDR1 MNHEY and CDR2 SVGAGI. The CDR3 covers 14 residues. The CDR3 reads CASSFDRVTTEAFF. The CDR3 nucleotides read TGTGCCAGCAGTTTCGACAGGGTGACTACTGAAGCTTTCTTT.

The chain uses TRBV9 and TRBJ2-5; TRBD2 matches 7 bases. The CDR3 covers 13 residues. V shed 0 bases and J 5 bases; nucleotides not matched to a gene: 1. Germline CDR1 and CDR2: SGDLS and YYNGEE. Here the CDR3 reads CASSVASGETQYF. The CDR3 DNA is TGTGCCAGCAGCGTAGCTAGCGGCGAGACCCAGTACTTC.

This chain uses TRBV5-4 with TRBJ2-3; TRBD1 agrees at 8 bases. The CDR3 extends over 15 amino acids. Trimming at V came to 4 bases and at J to 6 bases, leaving 10 bases not matched to a gene. The germline CDR1 and CDR2 sequences are SGHNT and YYREEE (reference sequence). The CDR3 nucleotides read TGTGCCAGCAGCACCCTAGGACAGGGTAGGGATACGCAGTATTTT. Protein sequence: CASSTLGQGRDTQYF.

The chain combines TRBV9 with TRBJ2-3, with TRBD2 identical over 13 bases. Germline loops: CDR1 SGDLS, CDR2 YYNGEE. CDR3 size: 17 residues. Trimming at V came to 3 bases and at J to 3 bases, leaving 7 bases not matched to a gene. The CDR3 protein is CASSAGLAGAGTDTQYF. CDR3 nucleotide sequence: TGTGCCAGCAGCGCAGGACTAGCGGGGGCTGGTACAGATACGCAGTATTTT.

The V gene is TRBV7-7, the J gene TRBJ1-1; no definite D call. The germline V gene has CDR1 SSHAT and CDR2 FNYEAQ (reference sequence). The CDR3 consists of 13 residues. Trimming stripped 2 bases from V and 0 bases from J, with 4 bases between. CDR3 protein: CASSLTLNTEAFF. DNA for the CDR3: TGTGCCAGCAGCTTAACTTTGAACACTGAAGCTTTCTTT.

The J gene is TRBJ1-3, the V gene TRBV25-1; 8 bases are shared with TRBD1. Germline V CDR1 and CDR2: MGHDK, SYGVNS. The CDR3 consists of 14 residues. J lost 0 bases, V lost 6 bases, and 1 base had no gene match. This chain's CDR3 is CASSDRGSGNTIYF. DNA for the CDR3: TGTGCCAGCAGCGACAGGGGCTCTGGAAACACCATATATTTT.

The rearrangement links TRBV5-6 to TRBJ2-7, with a possible D match to TRBD1 (7 bases). Trimming took off 3 bases at V and 5 bases at J, with 15 bases between the two ends. CDR1 and CDR2 (germline): SGHDT, YYEEEE. This CDR3 spans 14 amino acids. As DNA, the CDR3 is TGTGCCAGCAGCTCGGGGGACAGTGTGCACGAGCAGTACTTC. Amino acids: CASSSGDSVHEQYF.

This rearrangement joins TRBV6-5 to TRBJ2-1; 10 positions match TRBD2. Germline CDR1 and CDR2: MNHEY and SVGAGI. CDR3 size: 16 residues. V shed 4 bases and J 5 bases; nucleotides not matched to a gene: 8. Written as DNA, the CDR3 is TGTGCCAGCAGTTTTATTCTAGCGGGGGCGCACAATGAGCAGTTCTTC. The encoded protein is CASSFILAGAHNEQFF.

The table lists this clone with a count of one. J is TRBJ1-3 and V is TRBV11-2; D not certain. The length of the CDR3 is 13 residues. The germline gives CDR1 SGHAT, CDR2 FQNNGV. The germline V and J ends were trimmed by 5 bases and 2 bases, with 7 bases remaining between them. The CDR3 DNA follows: TGTGCCAGCAGCCCCAGTCCTGGAAACACCATATATTTT. Its translation is CASSPSPGNTIYF.

The chain is built from TRBV10-3 and TRBJ2-1; 9 bases agree with TRBD2. The ends lost 4 bases at V and 3 bases at J; junction bases unmatched: 10. CDR3 length: 17 residues. Germline V gene lookup returns CDR1 ENHRY and CDR2 SYGVKD. DNA of the CDR3: TGTGCCATCAGTGCCCCGGCGGGCGGGGGGGACTACAATGAGCAGTTCTTC. This gives the protein CAISAPAGGGDYNEQFF.

The rearrangement links TRBV9 to TRBJ1-1; D remains unclear. Trimming removed 2 bases from V and 4 bases from J, with 15 bases in between. The CDR3 spans 15 residues. Germline-derived CDR1 and CDR2 are SGDLS and YYNGEE. CDR3 residues: CASSVGTYEGTEAFF. Here the CDR3 DNA reads TGTGCCAGCAGCGTCGGAACATATGAGGGCACTGAAGCTTTCTTT.

The chain recombines TRBV6-5 with TRBJ1-1; D possibly corresponds to TRBD1 (5 bases). V was clipped by 8 bases and J by 0 bases, with 10 bases between them. Germline CDR1 is MNHEY and CDR2 is SVGAGI. This CDR3 comprises 13 residues. The CDR3 protein is CASVSRVNTEAFF. CDR3 bases: TGTGCCAGCGTGTCCAGGGTGAACACTGAAGCTTTCTTT.

This rearrangement joins TRBV27 to TRBJ2-7; no firm D call. Trimming left V 5 bases short and J 5 bases short, with 13 bases between. The germline V gene encodes CDR1 MNHEY and CDR2 SMNVEV (reference sequence). The CDR3 extends over 13 amino acids. DNA of the CDR3: TGTGCCAGCAGTGGTAGTCCCCCCCACGAGCAGTACTTC. It specifies CASSGSPPHEQYF.

The CDR3, as DNA: TGTGCCAGCAGCCAAGTGAGTACAGGGGGCCAGCCGGAAAAACTGTTTTTT. This encodes CASSQVSTGGQPEKLFF. The rearrangement uses TRBV4-2 and TRBJ1-4; 9 nucleotides line up with TRBD1. Looked up from germline, CDR1 is LGHNA and CDR2 is YNFKEQ. J was trimmed by 8 bases and V by 1 base; bases with no gene match: 11. This CDR3 is 17 amino acids long.

The rearrangement links TRBV19 to TRBJ1-2; 9 bases fit TRBD1. CDR1 is LNHDA, CDR2 SQIVND, per germline (reference sequence). Trimming at V came to 7 bases and at J to 4 bases, leaving 7 bases not matched to a gene. The CDR3 has 14 amino acids. The CDR3 protein is CASKAGQGSYGYTF. The CDR3, as DNA: TGTGCCAGTAAGGCGGGACAGGGATCCTATGGCTACACCTTC.

V and J are TRBV2 and TRBJ1-2, with 9 positions matching TRBD1. The ends lost 6 bases at V and 5 bases at J; junction bases unmatched: 10. Germline CDR1 SNHLY, CDR2 FYNNEI. CDR3 size: 15 residues. CDR3: CASSIQGAGSYGYTF. The CDR3 DNA reads as TGTGCCAGCAGCATACAGGGGGCAGGTAGTTATGGCTACACCTTC.

This chain connects TRBV5-1 to TRBJ1-1, with 8 bases that match TRBD1. The CDR3 consists of 14 residues. In germline, CDR1 is SGHRS, CDR2 YFSETQ. The junction had 10 bases not matched to a gene; V was cut back by 4 bases and J by 8 bases. CDR3: CASSPWTGTTEAFF. The CDR3, as DNA: TGCGCCAGCAGCCCCTGGACAGGGACAACCGAAGCTTTCTTT. Using reference TRBV5-1 and TRBJ1-1 for the parts outside the CDR3, the full variable domain is KAGVTQTPRYLIKTRGQQVTLSCSPISGHRSVSWYQQTPGQGLQFLFEYFSETQRNKGNFPGRFSGRQFSNSRSEMNVSTLELGDSALYLCASSPWTGTTEAFFGQGTRLTVV.

This clone was counted between two and nine times. The chain joins TRBV19 to TRBJ1-1; unclear D gene. CDR3 length: 13 amino acids. Trimming removed 9 bases at V and 4 bases at J, with 15 bases between. The V gene's germline CDR1 is LNHDA and CDR2 SQIVND (reference sequence). Here the CDR3 DNA reads TGTGCCAGCCACGACCCCTGGGCCACTGAAGCTTTCTTT. This sequence encodes CASHDPWATEAFF. The variable domain in full, completed from reference TRBV19 and TRBJ1-1, reads DGGITQSPKYLFRKEGQNVTLSCEQNLNHDAMYWYRQDPGQGLRLIYYSQIVNDFQKGDIAEGYSVSREKKESFPLTVTSAQKNPTAFYLCASHDPWATEAFFGQGTRLTVV.

The J gene is TRBJ2-7, the V gene TRBV9, with a tentative D call TRBD2 (5 bases). Trimming took off 3 bases at V and 4 bases at J, with 11 bases between the two ends. Germline CDR1 reads SGDLS; CDR2 reads YYNGEE. CDR3 length: 13 residues. This chain's CDR3 is CASSEAGGYEQYF. The CDR3, as DNA: TGTGCCAGCAGCGAGGCGGGTGGGTACGAGCAGTACTTC.

The chain combines TRBV10-3 with TRBJ2-2; a weak D match, TRBD2 (5 bases). CDR3 length equals 12 residues. CDR1 is ENHRY and CDR2 is SYGVKD in the germline V gene. The V and J ends lost 10 bases and 9 bases respectively, with 15 bases between them. The CDR3 reads CATEGLARELFF. DNA of the CDR3: TGTGCCACCGAGGGTCTGGCCCGGGAGCTGTTTTTT.

The chain is built from TRBV27 and TRBJ2-5, with a weak D call TRBD2 (5 bases). V lost 4 bases to trimming and J lost 2 bases, with 14 bases between them. The CDR3 has 15 amino acids. Germline CDR1 and CDR2: MNHEY and SMNVEV (reference sequence). Written as DNA, the CDR3 is TGTGCCAGCAGTTCCCGGACTCTGGGGCAAGAGACCCAGTACTTC. Its protein product is CASSSRTLGQETQYF.

The genes are TRBV11-2 and TRBJ1-1; unclear D gene. The germline V and J ends were trimmed by 3 bases and 6 bases, with 11 bases remaining between them. This CDR3 region has 13 residues. Looked up from germline, CDR1 is SGHAT and CDR2 is FQNNGV. The DNA of the CDR3 is TGTGCCAGCAGCTTCCTTGGCCGTTCTGAAGCTTTCTTT. The encoded protein is CASSFLGRSEAFF.

This clone has just one count. The gene calls are TRBV6-5 and TRBJ2-1; TRBD2 agrees at 8 bases. V lost 1 base, J lost 7 bases, and 9 bases stayed unmatched. The V gene's germline CDR1 is MNHEY and CDR2 SVGAGI. The CDR3 runs to 16 residues. The CDR3 spells CASSYFAGRGENEQFF. The DNA for the CDR3 is TGTGCCAGCAGTTACTTTGCAGGGCGGGGGGAGAATGAGCAGTTCTTC.

The CDR3 DNA follows: TGTGCCAGCAGTTTATCGTGGGGAGTGGCTGAAGCTTTCTTT. As protein: CASSLSWGVAEAFF. This chain connects TRBV27 to TRBJ1-1; D not certain. The germline V and J ends were trimmed by 0 bases and 6 bases, with 11 bases remaining between them. This CDR3 has 14 amino acids. The germline V gene has CDR1 MNHEY and CDR2 SMNVEV (reference sequence).

V gene TRBV12-5 combines with J gene TRBJ1-5; 7 positions agree with TRBD1. CDR3 length equals 17 residues. V lost 6 bases, J lost 0 bases, and 11 bases stayed unmatched. Germline values: CDR1 LGHNT, CDR2 FRNRAP. CDR3 nucleotide sequence: TGTGCTAGTGGCTATGACCGGGACAGTTATAGCAATCAGCCCCAGCATTTT. This gives the protein CASGYDRDSYSNQPQHF.

The chain employs TRBV27 and TRBJ1-2, with D possibly TRBD1 on 6 matching bases. The V gene lost 6 bases and the J gene lost 3 bases, with 11 bases spanning the gap. Germline V gives CDR1 MNHEY, CDR2 SMNVEV (reference sequence). This CDR3 has 13 amino acids. The CDR3 here is CASRWNRDYGYTF. CDR3 coding DNA: TGTGCCAGCAGGTGGAACAGGGACTATGGCTACACCTTC.

The chain links TRBV27 to TRBJ1-2; tentatively, D is TRBD1 (5 bases). This CDR3 is 14 amino acids long. Germline CDR1 reads MNHEY; CDR2 reads SMNVEV (reference sequence). Between the trimmed V and J ends, which lost 5 bases and 8 bases, there was a span of 18 bases. The CDR3: CASSAGLGGQGYTF. The CDR3 coding sequence is TGTGCCAGCAGTGCGGGGCTTGGAGGACAAGGCTACACCTTC.